Listed below are T cell receptor beta chains from one sample, sequenced in a study of blood T cell repertoires in COVID-19. TCRdb's copy holds only in-frame clones and misses some; the assay was immunoSEQ multiplex PCR. Here the sample spans 320,000 or so clones, around 84% being singletons. Specimen: PBMCs or T cells enriched from blood (not recorded which). These receptors came from a woman aged 25 to 45 who had been exposed to COVID-19. Each CDR3 is given with its conserved first and last residue. A D gene is named only where the DNA matches it firmly. Clone sizes are given selectively: once, few, many, or a class where the clone is expanded.

d_call	v_call	clone_size	j_call	cdr3_nt	cdr3_aa
.	TRBV19	.	TRBJ1-2	TGTGCCAGTAGTCCCAGTACCCAGGGGAACTATGGCTACACCTTC	CASSPSTQGNYGYTF
.	TRBV7-8	.	TRBJ2-2	TGTGCCAGCAGCAACAAGAACACCGGGGAGCTGTTTTTT	CASSNKNTGELFF
.	TRBV2	.	TRBJ2-7	TGTGCCAGCAAGGGAGGCTACGAGCAGTACTTC	CASKGGYEQYF
TRBD2	TRBV14	.	TRBJ2-2	TGTGCCAGCAGCTATAGGACTAGCACCGGGGAGCTGTTTTTT	CASSYRTSTGELFF
.	TRBV7-9	.	TRBJ2-2	TGTGCCAGCAGCCCCCGGTGGGCCCCTGGCACCGGGGAGCTGTTTTTT	CASSPRWAPGTGELFF
.	TRBV27	few	TRBJ2-3	TGTGCCAGCAGTTATCTAGATACGCAGTATTTT	CASSYLDTQYF
TRBD1	TRBV7-9	few	TRBJ2-7	TGTGCCAGCAGGCTCCTACAGGGGAGCTCCTACGAGCAGTACTTC	CASRLLQGSSYEQYF
.	TRBV6-5	medium-sized	TRBJ2-2	TGTGCCCGCTCTTGGAGGGGGGGGAACACCGGGGAGCTGTTTTTT	CARSWRGGNTGELFF
.	TRBV5-1	once	TRBJ1-2	TGCGCCAGCAGCTCATCACAAGTTGGCTACACCTTC	CASSSSQVGYTF
TRBD1	TRBV7-2	few	TRBJ1-4	TGTGCCAGCAGCCCCGGGACAGGGTATGAAAAACTGTTTTTT	CASSPGTGYEKLFF
.	TRBV7-6	.	TRBJ2-7	TGTGCCAGCAGCTTGGTATCGGGACTTAATCGCGAGCAGTACTTC	CASSLVSGLNREQYF
TRBD1	TRBV27	.	TRBJ1-5	TGTGCCAGCAGCCGTACAGGGGGCTCTCAGCCCCAGCATTTT	CASSRTGGSQPQHF
TRBD2	TRBV28	few	TRBJ2-3	TGTGCCAGCAGTCAGCGGGAGGCGCGTAATACGCAGTATTTT	CASSQREARNTQYF
TRBD1	TRBV28	.	TRBJ2-7	TGTGCCAGCAGCTACCGGGACAGGGTGGGCGAGCAGTACTTC	CASSYRDRVGEQYF
.	TRBV10-3	.	TRBJ1-1	TGTGCCATCACCAAGGGGCCGGCGGGAGGAGGCACTGAAGCTTTCTTT	CAITKGPAGGGTEAFF
.	TRBV7-2	.	TRBJ1-2	TGTGCCAGCAGCTTAGCACCCGGCTGGGAGCAGGACTATGGCTACACCTTC	CASSLAPGWEQDYGYTF
.	TRBV6-6	.	TRBJ2-7	TGTGCCAGCCGGGGATCGGGGAGGGGGGGCAGCGAGCAGTACTTC	CASRGSGRGGSEQYF
.	TRBV7-9	.	TRBJ2-1	TGTGCCAGCAGCTTAACTCAGGAAAGGGAGCAGTTCTTC	CASSLTQEREQFF
.	TRBV9	.	TRBJ1-1	TGTGCCAGCAGCGTAAACGATTTGGGCAGTAAAGCTTTCTTT	CASSVNDLGSKAFF
TRBD1	TRBV5-1	once	TRBJ1-2	TGCGCCAGCAGCGGGGACAGGGGGCATCAAGGCTACACCTTC	CASSGDRGHQGYTF
TRBD2	TRBV7-3	.	TRBJ2-5	TGTGCCAGCAGCCTTAGCGGGGGGGTTATAGAGACCCAGTACTTC	CASSLSGGVIETQYF
.	TRBV10-3	.	TRBJ1-2	TGTGCCATCAGTGACCCAGGAAGACAGGATTATGGCTACACCTTC	CAISDPGRQDYGYTF